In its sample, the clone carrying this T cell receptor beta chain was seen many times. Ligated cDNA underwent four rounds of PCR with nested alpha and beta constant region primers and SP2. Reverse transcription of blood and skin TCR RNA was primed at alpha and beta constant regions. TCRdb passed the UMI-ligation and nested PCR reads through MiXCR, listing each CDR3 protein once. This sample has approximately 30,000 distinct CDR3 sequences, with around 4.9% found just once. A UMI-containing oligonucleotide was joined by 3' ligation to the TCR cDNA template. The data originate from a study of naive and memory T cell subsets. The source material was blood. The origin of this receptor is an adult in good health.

This CDR3 reads CAWSHRQGAWSEAFF. The CDR3 nucleotides are TGTGCCTGGTCCCACCGACAGGGGGCTTGGTCTGAAGCTTTCTTT. The genes are TRBV30 and TRBJ1-1; TRBD1 agrees at 10 bases. Germline V gene lookup returns CDR1 GTSNPN and CDR2 SVGIG (reference sequence). Trimming removed 5 bases from V and 6 bases from J; junction bases left unmatched: 12. This CDR3 is 15 amino acids long.